This TCR beta chain is from a study of T-cell reconstitution after alpha-beta-depleted transplantation in children. Study-wide findings and caveats: Several hundred rapidly expanded clones from non-depleted graft cells reportedly supplied alpha-beta T cells about two months post-transplant. Hyperexpanded clones declined; after one year, newly produced T cells mostly supplied diversity.

The CDR3 contains 13 residues. Germline V gene data show CDR1 as SQVTM and CDR2 as ANQGSEA. V dropped 3 bases and J dropped 8 bases, with 14 bases sitting between them. Remarks on this clonotype: Its target is unknown.

Unique molecular identifiers were used to barcode this TCRbeta library. Via MiXCR, TCRdb re-called the PCR reads, giving one row per CDR3 protein. Found here are about a million distinct CDR3 sequences, roughly 29% of them singletons; the top ten hold roughly 28%. The receptor was isolated from a boy in the first two years of life who had a stem cell transplant for SCID, so the T cells may come from the graft donor. The input for sequencing was PBMCs, mostly from graft donor cells, taken 360 days after TCRalphabeta/CD19-depleted stem cell transplant. This chain links TRBV29-1 with TRBJ2-1; D not certain. CDR3 amino acids: CSVDGLDLDEQFF. The CDR3 nucleotides are TGCAGCGTTGATGGGCTTGATTTGGATGAGCAGTTCTTC.